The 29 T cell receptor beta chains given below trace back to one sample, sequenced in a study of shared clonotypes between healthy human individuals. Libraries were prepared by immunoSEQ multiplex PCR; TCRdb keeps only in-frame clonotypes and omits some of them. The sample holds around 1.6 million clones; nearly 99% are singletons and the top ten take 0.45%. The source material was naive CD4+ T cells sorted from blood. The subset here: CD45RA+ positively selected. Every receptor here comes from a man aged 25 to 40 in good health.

The CDR3 DNA reads TGTGCCAGCAGTCGGACAGGGGGCGAGCAGTACTTC. Its translation: CASSRTGGEQYF. The chain uses TRBV6-1 and TRBJ2-7; 10 nucleotides line up with TRBD1. Germline CDR1 reads MNHNS; CDR2 reads SASEGT. CDR3 length: 12 residues. Unmatched junction bases numbered 1, after V lost 5 bases and J lost 6 bases.

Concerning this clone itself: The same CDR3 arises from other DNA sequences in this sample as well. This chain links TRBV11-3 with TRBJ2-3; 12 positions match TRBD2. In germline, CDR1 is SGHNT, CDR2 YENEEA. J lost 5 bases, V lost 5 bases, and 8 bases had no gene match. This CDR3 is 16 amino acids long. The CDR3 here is CASSLRLAGVRDTQYF. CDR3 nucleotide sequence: TGTGCCAGCAGCCTCCGACTAGCGGGAGTTAGAGATACGCAGTATTTT.

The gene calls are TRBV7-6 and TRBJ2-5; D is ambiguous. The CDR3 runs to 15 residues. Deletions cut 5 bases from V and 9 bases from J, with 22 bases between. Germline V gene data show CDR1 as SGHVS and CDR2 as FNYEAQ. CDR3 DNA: TGTGCCAGCAGCACCCGGGCCCGACCGCAAGTCGCCCAGTACTTC. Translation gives CASSTRARPQVAQYF.

Here the CDR3 reads CASSRGGLAASYEQYF. The CDR3 DNA reads as TGCGCCAGCAGCCGGGGAGGACTAGCGGCCTCCTACGAGCAGTACTTC. The genes are TRBV4-3 and TRBJ2-7; 10 bases map to TRBD2. This CDR3 region has 16 residues. With 4 bases clipped from V and 0 bases from J, the junction kept 6 bases outside the gene matches. Germline lookup yields CDR1 LGHNA and CDR2 YSLEER.

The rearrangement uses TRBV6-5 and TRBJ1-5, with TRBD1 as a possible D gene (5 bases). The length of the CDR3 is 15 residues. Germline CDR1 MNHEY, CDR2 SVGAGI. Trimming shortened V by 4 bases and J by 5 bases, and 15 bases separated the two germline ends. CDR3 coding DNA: TGTGCCAGCAGTTCAGGGAGTGGGGCTTATCAGCCCCAGCATTTT. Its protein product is CASSSGSGAYQPQHF.

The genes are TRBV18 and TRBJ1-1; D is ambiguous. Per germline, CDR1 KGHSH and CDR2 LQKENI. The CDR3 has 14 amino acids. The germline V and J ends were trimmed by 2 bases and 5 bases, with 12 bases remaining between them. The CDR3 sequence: CASSPIAGETEAFF. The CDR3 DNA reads TGTGCCAGCTCACCAATCGCCGGGGAAACTGAAGCTTTCTTT. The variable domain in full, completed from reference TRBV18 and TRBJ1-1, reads NAGVMQNPRHLVRRRGQEARLRCSPMKGHSHVYWYRQLPEEGLKFMVYLQKENIIDESGMPKERFSAEFPKEGPSILRIQQVVRGDSAAYFCASSPIAGETEAFFGQGTRLTVV.

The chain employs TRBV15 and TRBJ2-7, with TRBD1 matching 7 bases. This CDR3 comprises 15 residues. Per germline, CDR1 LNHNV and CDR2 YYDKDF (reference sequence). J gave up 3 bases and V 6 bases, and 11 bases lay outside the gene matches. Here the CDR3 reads CATRDSGQTYYEQYF. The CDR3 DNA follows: TGTGCCACCAGAGACTCGGGACAGACCTACTACGAGCAGTACTTC.

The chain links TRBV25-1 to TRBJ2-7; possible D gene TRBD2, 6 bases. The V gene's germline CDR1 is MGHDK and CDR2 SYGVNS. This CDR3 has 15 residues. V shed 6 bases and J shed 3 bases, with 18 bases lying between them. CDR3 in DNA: TGTGCCAGCAGCCCCGTGGCGGGGAAATACTACGAGCAGTACTTC. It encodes CASSPVAGKYYEQYF.

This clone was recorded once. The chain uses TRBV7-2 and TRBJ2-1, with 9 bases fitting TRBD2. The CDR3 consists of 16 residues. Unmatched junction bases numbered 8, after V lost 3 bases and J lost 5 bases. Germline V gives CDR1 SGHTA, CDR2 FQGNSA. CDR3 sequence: CASSFPLAGVNNEQFF. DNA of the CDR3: TGTGCCAGCAGCTTCCCATTAGCGGGGGTAAACAATGAGCAGTTCTTC.

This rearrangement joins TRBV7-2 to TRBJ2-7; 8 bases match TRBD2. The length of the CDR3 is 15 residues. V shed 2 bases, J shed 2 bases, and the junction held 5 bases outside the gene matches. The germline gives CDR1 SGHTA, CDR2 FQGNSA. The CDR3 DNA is TGTGCCAGCAGCTTATCCCAGGGACTAGCCTACGAGCAGTACTTC. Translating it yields CASSLSQGLAYEQYF.

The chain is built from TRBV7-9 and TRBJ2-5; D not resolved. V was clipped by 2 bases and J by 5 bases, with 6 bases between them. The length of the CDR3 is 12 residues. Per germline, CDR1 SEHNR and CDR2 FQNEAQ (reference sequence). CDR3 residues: CASSLNTETQYF. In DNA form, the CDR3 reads TGTGCCAGCAGCTTAAACACGGAGACCCAGTACTTC. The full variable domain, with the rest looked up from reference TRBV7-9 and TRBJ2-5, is DTGVSQNPRHKITKRGQNVTFRCDPISEHNRLYWYRQTLGQGPEFLTYFQNEAQLEKSRLLSDRFSAERPKGSFSTLEIQRTEQGDSAMYLCASSLNTETQYFGPGTRLLVL.

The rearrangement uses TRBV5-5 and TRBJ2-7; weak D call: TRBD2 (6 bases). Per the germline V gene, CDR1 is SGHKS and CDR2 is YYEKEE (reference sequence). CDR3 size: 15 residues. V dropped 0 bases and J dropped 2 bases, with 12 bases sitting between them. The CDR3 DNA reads TGTGCCAGCAGCTTGGTTAGTGCGGGAACCTACGAGCAGTACTTC. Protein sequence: CASSLVSAGTYEQYF.

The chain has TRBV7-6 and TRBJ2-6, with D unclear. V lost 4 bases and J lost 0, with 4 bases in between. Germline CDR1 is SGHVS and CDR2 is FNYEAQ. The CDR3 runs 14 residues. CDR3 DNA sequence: TGTGCCAGCAGCTCATTCTCTGGGGCCAACGTCCTGACTTTC. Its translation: CASSSFSGANVLTF.

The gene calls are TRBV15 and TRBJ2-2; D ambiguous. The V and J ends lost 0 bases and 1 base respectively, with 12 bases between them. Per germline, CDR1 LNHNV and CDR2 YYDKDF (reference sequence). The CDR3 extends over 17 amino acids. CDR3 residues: CATSRDLGSLNTGELFF. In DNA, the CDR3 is TGTGCCACCAGCAGAGATCTGGGTTCCTTGAACACCGGGGAGCTGTTTTTT.

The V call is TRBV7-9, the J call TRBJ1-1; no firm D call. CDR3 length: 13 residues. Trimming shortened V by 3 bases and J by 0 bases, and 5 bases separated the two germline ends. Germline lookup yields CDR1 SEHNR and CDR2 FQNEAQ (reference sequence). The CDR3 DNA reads TGTGCCAGCAGCTTCCCGGTGAACACTGAAGCTTTCTTT. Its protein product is CASSFPVNTEAFF.

The CDR3 spells CASSPPGRVVEKLFF. The DNA of the CDR3 is TGTGCCAGCAGCCCCCCGGGACGGGTAGTTGAAAAACTGTTTTTT. V and J are TRBV11-2 and TRBJ1-4; possible D gene TRBD1, 5 bases. V was trimmed by 5 bases and J by 7 bases, leaving 17 bases between them. The germline gives CDR1 SGHAT, CDR2 FQNNGV. The CDR3 is 15 amino acids.

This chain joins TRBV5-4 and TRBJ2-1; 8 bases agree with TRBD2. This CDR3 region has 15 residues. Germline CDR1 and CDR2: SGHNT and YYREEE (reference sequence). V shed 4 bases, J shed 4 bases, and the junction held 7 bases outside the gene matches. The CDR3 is CASSGQLAGYNEQFF. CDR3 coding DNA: TGTGCCAGCAGCGGGCAGTTAGCGGGGTACAATGAGCAGTTCTTC.

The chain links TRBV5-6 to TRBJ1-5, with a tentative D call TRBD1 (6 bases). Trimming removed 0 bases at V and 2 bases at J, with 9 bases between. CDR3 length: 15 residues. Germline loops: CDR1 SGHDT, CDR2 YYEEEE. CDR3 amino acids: CASSLGGRGNQPQHF. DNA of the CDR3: TGTGCCAGCAGCTTGGGGGGGCGCGGCAATCAGCCCCAGCATTTT.

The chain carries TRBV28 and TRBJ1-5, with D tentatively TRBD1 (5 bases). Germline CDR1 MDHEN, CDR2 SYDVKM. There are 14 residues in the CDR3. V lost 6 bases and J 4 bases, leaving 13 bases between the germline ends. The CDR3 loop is CASSPEGPNQPQHF. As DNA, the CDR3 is TGTGCCAGCAGCCCCGAGGGGCCTAATCAGCCCCAGCATTTT.

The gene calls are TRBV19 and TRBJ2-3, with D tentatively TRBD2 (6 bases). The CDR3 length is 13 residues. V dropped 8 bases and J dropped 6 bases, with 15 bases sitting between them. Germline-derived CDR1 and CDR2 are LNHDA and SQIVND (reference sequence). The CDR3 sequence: CASRPSAGDTQYF. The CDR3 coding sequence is TGTGCCAGTCGACCTAGCGCTGGGGATACGCAGTATTTT. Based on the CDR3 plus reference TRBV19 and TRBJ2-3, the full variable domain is DGGITQSPKYLFRKEGQNVTLSCEQNLNHDAMYWYRQDPGQGLRLIYYSQIVNDFQKGDIAEGYSVSREKKESFPLTVTSAQKNPTAFYLCASRPSAGDTQYFGPGTRLTVL.

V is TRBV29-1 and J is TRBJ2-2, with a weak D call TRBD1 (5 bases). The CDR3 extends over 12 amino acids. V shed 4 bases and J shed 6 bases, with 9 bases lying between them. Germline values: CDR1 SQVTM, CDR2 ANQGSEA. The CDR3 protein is CSVGGAAGELFF. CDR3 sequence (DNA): TGCAGCGTTGGTGGGGCGGCCGGGGAGCTGTTTTTT.

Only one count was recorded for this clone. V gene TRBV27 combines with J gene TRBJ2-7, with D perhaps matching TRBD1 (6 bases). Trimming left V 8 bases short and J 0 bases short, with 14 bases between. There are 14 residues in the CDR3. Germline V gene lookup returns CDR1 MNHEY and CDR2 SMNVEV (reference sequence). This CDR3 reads CASSLRGTSYEQYF. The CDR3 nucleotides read TGTGCCAGCTCTCTGAGGGGGACCTCCTACGAGCAGTACTTC.

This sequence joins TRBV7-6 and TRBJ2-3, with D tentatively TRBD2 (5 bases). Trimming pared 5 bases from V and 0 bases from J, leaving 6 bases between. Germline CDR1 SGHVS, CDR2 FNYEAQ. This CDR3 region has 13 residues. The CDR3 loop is CASSRTSTDTQYF. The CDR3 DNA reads TGTGCCAGCAGCCGGACTAGCACAGATACGCAGTATTTT. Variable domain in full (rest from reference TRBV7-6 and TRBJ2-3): GAGVSQSPRYKVTKRGQDVALRCDPISGHVSLYWYRQALGQGPEFLTYFNYEAQQDKSGLPNDRFSAERPEGSISTLTIQRTEQRDSAMYRCASSRTSTDTQYFGPGTRLTVL.

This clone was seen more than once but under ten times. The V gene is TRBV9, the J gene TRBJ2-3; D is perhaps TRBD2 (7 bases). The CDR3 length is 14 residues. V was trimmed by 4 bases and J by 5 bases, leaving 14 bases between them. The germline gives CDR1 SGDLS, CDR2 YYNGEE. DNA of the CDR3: TGTGCCAGCAGCTCAAGGGGAGGGGGAGATACGCAGTATTTT. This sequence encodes CASSSRGGGDTQYF.

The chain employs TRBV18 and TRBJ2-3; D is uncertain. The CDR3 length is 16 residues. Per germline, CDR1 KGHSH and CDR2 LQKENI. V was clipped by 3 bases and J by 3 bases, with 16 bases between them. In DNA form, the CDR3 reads TGTGCCAGCTCACCGCCGGGTGCTAACCCAACAGATACGCAGTATTTT. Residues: CASSPPGANPTDTQYF.

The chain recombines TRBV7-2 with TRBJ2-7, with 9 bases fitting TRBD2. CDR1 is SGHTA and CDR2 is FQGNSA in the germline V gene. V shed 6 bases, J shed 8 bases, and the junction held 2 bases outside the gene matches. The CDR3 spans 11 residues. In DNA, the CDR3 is TGTGCCAGCAGGGGACTAGCTCAGCAGTACTTC. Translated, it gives CASRGLAQQYF.

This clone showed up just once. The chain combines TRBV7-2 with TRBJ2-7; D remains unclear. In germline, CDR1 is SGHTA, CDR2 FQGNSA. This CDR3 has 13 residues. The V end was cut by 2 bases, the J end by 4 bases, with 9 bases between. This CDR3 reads CASSLTNGYEQYF. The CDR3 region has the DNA TGTGCCAGCAGCTTAACAAATGGATACGAGCAGTACTTC.

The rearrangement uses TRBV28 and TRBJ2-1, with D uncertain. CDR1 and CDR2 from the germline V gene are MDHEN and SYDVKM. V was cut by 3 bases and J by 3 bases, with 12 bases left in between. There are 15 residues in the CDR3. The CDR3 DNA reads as TGTGCCAGCAGTTTTGGTCACACCAGCTACAATGAGCAGTTCTTC. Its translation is CASSFGHTSYNEQFF.

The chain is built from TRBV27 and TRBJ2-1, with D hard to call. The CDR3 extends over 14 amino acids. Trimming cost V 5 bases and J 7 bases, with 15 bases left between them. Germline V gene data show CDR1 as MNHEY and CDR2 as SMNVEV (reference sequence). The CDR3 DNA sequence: TGTGCCAGCAGTCCCGTAAGGCCTGATAATGAGCAGTTCTTC. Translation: CASSPVRPDNEQFF.